The next 17 T cell receptor beta chains were all read from a single sample in a study of blood T cells in healthy people across ages. The use of a sample-barcoded 5' primer and a J-beta primer mix characterized a second PCR of about 6 to 11 cycles. TCRdb fed the 5' RACE reads into MiXCR, producing one record per CDR3 protein. The sample shows about 650,000 distinct CDR3 sequences, roughly half of them seen only once. Sequencing was performed on blood. These receptors all come from a woman of 80 years or more in good health.

The chain joins TRBV29-1 to TRBJ1-5; 7 bases line up with TRBD1. The germline CDR1 and CDR2 sequences are SQVTM and ANQGSEA. The CDR3 loop spans 15 amino acids. Trimming cost V 4 bases and J 5 bases; bases outside gene matches: 11. In DNA form, the CDR3 reads TGCAGCGTTGGGCAGGGGGGGGTATCTGATCAGCCCCAGCATTTT. The encoded protein is CSVGQGGVSDQPQHF.

This clonotype was seen a handful of times. J is TRBJ1-1 and V is TRBV28; TRBD1 agrees at 7 bases. The trim removed 2 bases at V and 0 bases at J, leaving 3 bases unmatched. This CDR3 contains 15 residues. CDR1 MDHEN and CDR2 SYDVKM come from the germline V gene. The CDR3 DNA is TGTGCCAGCAGTTTACCGGGACAGCTGAACACTGAAGCTTTCTTT. It is translated as CASSLPGQLNTEAFF. Drawing the rest from reference TRBV28 and TRBJ1-1, the complete variable domain is DVKVTQSSRYLVKRTGEKVFLECVQDMDHENMFWYRQDPGLGLRLIYFSYDVKMKEKGDIPEGYSVSREKKERFSLILESASTNQTSMYLCASSLPGQLNTEAFFGQGTRLTVV.

For this clonotype: A much larger clone lies a single base off, so this may be a read error. The chain joins TRBV29-1 to TRBJ2-3, with TRBD2 as a possible D gene (6 bases). This CDR3 contains 13 residues. Germline values: CDR1 SQVTM, CDR2 ANQGSEA. CDR3 sequence (DNA): TGCTGCGTTTTCCCGGGAGTCACAGATACGCAGTATTTT. It yields the protein CCVFPGVTDTQYF.

In the case of this clonotype: It may be a read error: a sequence one base away is much more abundant. This chain uses TRBV2 with TRBJ2-7; perhaps TRBD1 as D (6 bases). The CDR3 consists of 17 residues. Trimming removed 2 bases at V and 7 bases at J, with 24 bases between. CDR1 and CDR2 (germline): SNHLY, FYNNEI. CDR3 protein: CASSELAGAYSYNEQYF. In nucleotides, the CDR3 is TGTGCCAGCAGTGAACTGGCAGGGGCTTACTCCTACAATGAGCAGTACTTC. The variable domain in full, completed from reference TRBV2 and TRBJ2-7, reads EPEVTQTPSHQVTQMGQEVILRCVPISNHLYFYWYRQILGQKVEFLVSFYNNEISEKSEIFDDQFSVERPDGSNFTLKIRSTKLEDSAMYFCASSELAGAYSYNEQYFGPGTRLTVT.

The rearrangement uses TRBV4-2 and TRBJ2-3; D not certain. CDR3 length: 15 residues. V lost 0 bases and J 4 bases, leaving 11 bases between the germline ends. Germline CDR1 LGHNA, CDR2 YNFKEQ. The CDR3 region has the DNA TGTGCCAGCAGCCAAGATCGGCGGACCGCAGATACGCAGTATTTT. Translated, it gives CASSQDRRTADTQYF.

This chain uses TRBV20-1 with TRBJ1-6; TRBD1 might be the D (6 bases). Germline-derived CDR1 and CDR2 are DFQATT and SNEGSKA (reference sequence). CDR3 length: 14 amino acids. Trimming removed 3 bases from V and 8 bases from J, with 14 bases in between. CDR3 DNA sequence: TGCAGTGCTAGTATAGGGGGGATCTATTCACCCCTCCACTTT. Translation: CSASIGGIYSPLHF.

Remarks on this clonotype: At one end, the junction sequence differs from germline, possibly due to a read error. The V and J genes are TRBV27 and TRBJ2-7; unclear D gene. CDR3 size: 12 residues. Germline loops: CDR1 MNHEY, CDR2 SMNVEV (reference sequence). In DNA form, the CDR3 reads TGTACCAGCAGTTCTCAAGCCTACGAGCAGTACTTC. This sequence encodes CTSSSQAYEQYF.

In its sample, this clonotype was seen a few times. The CDR3 nucleotides read TGTGCCAGCAGTCCAGGGGTGGGGATTAGGCAGTACTTC. It encodes CASSPGVGIRQYF. This chain links TRBV27 with TRBJ2-7, with D perhaps TRBD1 (6 bases). This CDR3 has 13 amino acids. Germline loops: CDR1 MNHEY, CDR2 SMNVEV (reference sequence). Trimming took 5 bases from V and 9 from J, leaving 17 bases between them.

The chain is built from TRBV9 and TRBJ2-1; D call uncertain. Trimming removed 4 bases from V and 0 bases from J, with 11 bases in between. Germline values: CDR1 SGDLS, CDR2 YYNGEE. This CDR3 region has 15 residues. DNA of the CDR3: TGTGCCAGCAGCCCGCACAAGAGCTCCTACAATGAGCAGTTCTTC. It specifies CASSPHKSSYNEQFF.

On this clonotype: With a much larger clone just one base away, this may be a read error. The genes are TRBV6-5 and TRBJ1-2, with D possibly TRBD1 on 5 matching bases. The CDR3 sequence is 15 residues long. Germline CDR1 is MNHEY and CDR2 is SVGAGI. V lost 5 bases and J 8 bases, leaving 21 bases between the germline ends. This CDR3 is CASSPLCGTGGGYTF. The CDR3 DNA is TGTGCCAGCAGTCCTCTCTGCGGGACGGGAGGGGGCTACACCTTC.

V gene TRBV12-3 or TRBV12-4 combines with J gene TRBJ2-7; a weak D match, TRBD1 (6 bases). The CDR3 spans 13 residues. V dropped 8 bases and J dropped 3 bases, with 14 bases sitting between them. The CDR3 sequence is CASAPGVNYEQYF. In DNA form, the CDR3 reads TGTGCCAGCGCCCCAGGGGTAAACTACGAGCAGTACTTC.

With regard to this clonotype: A much larger clone lies a single base off, so this may be a read error. This chain joins TRBV20-1 and TRBJ1-2; possibly TRBD1 for D (6 bases). This CDR3 comprises 13 residues. The germline CDR1 and CDR2 sequences are DFQATT and SNEGSKA (reference sequence). Between the trimmed V and J ends, which lost 4 bases and 7 bases, there was a span of 16 bases. This CDR3 is CSATTGRGGGYTF. The CDR3 region has the DNA TGCAGTGCTACCACCGGGAGGGGGGGTGGCTACACCTTC.

This clonotype has only one observation. A much larger clone differs from this one at a single base, so this may be a read error. The V and J genes are TRBV12-3 or TRBV12-4 and TRBJ2-7; perhaps TRBD1 as D (6 bases). Matching the DNA end better, TRBJ2-4 makes the J call doubtful. The CDR3 spans 15 residues. CDR3 sequence: CASSAGVLVKNIQYF. Written as DNA, the CDR3 is TGTGCCAGCAGTGCAGGGGTCCTAGTCAAAAACATTCAGTACTTC.

This clonotype was seen many times. At one end, the junction sequence differs from germline, possibly due to a read error. The V and J genes are TRBV5-1 and TRBJ2-7; tentatively, D is TRBD1 (6 bases). The CDR3 covers 14 residues. CDR1 is SGHRS, CDR2 YFSETQ, per germline. The CDR3 loop is CASSLQGASYEQYF. The CDR3, as DNA: TGTGCCAGCAGTCTACAGGGTGCATCCTACGAGCAGTACTTC.

This chain joins TRBV7-6 and TRBJ2-1; tentative D call: TRBD2 (6 bases). The CDR3 spans 14 residues. Trimming removed 1 base at V and 9 bases at J, with 13 bases between. CDR1 is SGHVS, CDR2 FNYEAQ, per germline. CDR3 coding DNA: TGTGCCAGCAGCTTAGGGTCGGGAGTACGTGAGCAGTTCTTC. It is translated as CASSLGSGVREQFF.

This clonotype was counted at least ten times. The chain couples TRBV5-1 to TRBJ2-1; D is perhaps TRBD2 (6 bases). CDR3 length: 14 amino acids. Trimming left V 0 bases short and J 8 bases short, with 12 bases between. Germline assignment: CDR1 SGHRS and CDR2 YFSETQ. CDR3 protein: CASSLATSKHEQFF. CDR3 coding DNA: TGCGCCAGCAGCTTGGCCACTAGCAAGCATGAGCAGTTCTTC.

Concerning this clonotype itself: Since a much larger clone is just one base distant, this may be a read error. The chain combines TRBV9 with TRBJ1-1; 10 bases line up with TRBD1. The V segment lost 3 bases and the J segment 4 bases; nucleotides outside the gene matches: 9. The CDR3 is made up of 16 amino acids. CDR1 and CDR2 from the germline V gene are SGDLS and YYNGEE. CDR3 in DNA: TGTGCCAGCAGCGCACAAGACAGGGGGCGCGGCACTGAAGCTTTCTTT. Translation gives CASSAQDRGRGTEAFF.